This T cell receptor beta chain comes out of a study of shared clonotypes between healthy human individuals. Concerning this clone: The antigen remains unidentified.

An even split of each subset's genomic DNA across several immunoSEQ plates was performed. Each sorted subset replicate got 200 ng genomic DNA, 30,000 or so genomes. Assay used: immunoSEQ multiplex PCR; TCRdb lists only in-frame clones, some missing. The data contain millions of clones, approximately 93% of them singletons. V was trimmed by 6 bases and J by 2 bases, leaving 10 bases between them. CDR3 length: 13 amino acids. Germline CDR1 and CDR2: MNHEY and SMNVEV (reference sequence). Whole-study results and caveats: As a rule, naive subsets had a larger estimated richness than memory subsets.

The receptor was derived from a man between 18 and 29 years old in good health. Some clones in this sample may be carry-over from other donors' samples. Source material: naive CD4+ T cells from PBMCs. Subset here: CD45RA+ positively selected. This chain links TRBV27 with TRBJ1-2, with D tentatively TRBD1 (5 bases). The CDR3 here is CASRDGANYGYTF. CDR3 DNA sequence: TGTGCCAGCAGGGACGGGGCCAACTATGGCTACACCTTC.